This TCR beta chain was sequenced for a study of cytomegalovirus exposure and HLA in healthy donors (dated by TCRdb to about 2017). Broadly, across the study: An earlier analysis of approximately 640 of the donors reported approximately 270 Gb of sequence data and 100 million to 130 million unique TCR beta sequences from some 180 million T cells. About 280 gigabases of sequencing data and around 85 million unique TCR sequences made up an early release that covered 640 HLA-typed donors. Among the roughly 390 genotyped donors, more than 70% belonged to the genetic ancestry cluster associated with self-reported Caucasian donors. The study was designed to test whether signatures of past pathogen exposure could be identified by cataloging public T cell receptors. The study profiled the T cell repertoires of more than 500 subjects by immunosequencing and related them to cytomegalovirus serostatus. In addition to the first cohort of 666 subjects, a separate validation cohort of over 90 different subjects was used. High-throughput TCR immunosequencing, statistical association of individual TCRs with disease status, and machine learning were combined to predict cytomegalovirus infection status. A later analysis re-examined previously published TCR beta repertoires from 610 or so donors and added high-resolution HLA genotyping to investigate patterns of TCR occurrence. Rather than drawing on any new phenotypic data, the later analysis identified candidate immune exposures from TCR beta sequences and the way those sequences occurred across donors. In an earlier analysis of over 550 of the donors, high-throughput TCR beta sequencing was used to judge whether each TCR beta V gene segment behaved as functional or pseudogenic. Donor age, sex, ethnicity and CMV serostatus were collected together with the repertoire data. In a later genetic analysis, genome-wide SNP genotypes for about three fifths of the roughly 670 donors were used, and that subset was treated as a discovery cohort. All discovery cohort repertoires had been generated using a single sequencing platform. HLA typing included class I and class II loci at four-digit resolution. The number of donors typed differed by locus, with about 629-640 for A, B, C, DRB1 and DQB1, 522 for DQA1, under 610 for DPA1, and roughly 450 for DPB1. Several DR-DQ haplotypes were treated as single units for association and clustering because of strong linkage in the cohort. On average, roughly 250,000 unique TCR beta nucleotide sequences were sequenced per donor among some 420 genotyped donors of the cohort, with roughly 18% of those sequences being non-productive. Study-wide conclusions, independent of this receptor: The classifier was reported to diagnose cytomegalovirus status with high specificity and sensitivity in both the original cohort and the validation cohort. In a later analysis, TCR association rates were found to vary across HLA loci, with the most associated TCRs seen for DRB1 alleles and the fewest for HLA-C alleles. While some public TCRs were present in many individuals, most TCR sequences turned up only very rarely across donors. In the study, some 160 TCR beta chains were listed as associated with cytomegalovirus. Over 15 rarely observed V segments, including chromosome 9 orphons, were excluded from the earlier analysis of about 600 of the donors because counts were too low. When HLA alleles, especially DR and DQ, strongly co-occurred, TCR associations were difficult to assign to individual alleles. A later analysis reported that several top co-occurrence clusters appeared linked to parvovirus B19, influenza, CMV and Epstein-Barr virus. Immune exposure information for the cohort was limited to CMV serostatus. It was suggested by the authors that the approach could potentially be generalized to other disease states and immunological phenotypes. This cohort had only TCR beta chains sequenced, and the lack of alpha or paired-chain data limited which features could be detected. Presence/absence analyses assumed roughly uniform sequencing depth across donors, an assumption that may not hold. A further reported finding was that TCR beta sequences accurately predicted the HLA-A and HLA-B alleles for most subjects in the first cohort. A cluster of highly shared sequence variants was judged likely to represent a technical artifact of the sequencing pipeline. In a later genetic analysis, a missense DCLRE1C variant was associated with V-gene and J-gene trimming of TCR beta chains, and the association was replicated in an independent cohort. Because HLA typing was missing for some donors at each locus, association tests included only the typed subset. According to a later analysis, most CMV-associated TCR beta chains appeared to be HLA-restricted, and the HLA associations seemed to be driven largely by CMV exposure. Compared with equally common non-associated chains, HLA-associated TCR beta chains in a later analysis were more clonally expanded and had lower generation probabilities. Compared with the roughly 670-donor mean, donors in an Asian-associated ancestry cluster had fewer N-insertions in productive TCRs, according to a later genetic analysis. Correlated functional status among segregating V segments might reflect linkage disequilibrium, but an unknown experimental factor could not be ruled out. In an earlier analysis of around 500 of the donors, most TCR beta V segments appeared in productive rearrangements about 87% or about 30% of the time, broadly matching IMGT annotations. In vitro tests confirmed that three of the cytomegalovirus-associated TCR beta chains recognize cytomegalovirus antigens. Some IMGT-functional V segments, including TRBV6-2 and TRBV6-3, could not be distinguished by the 87-base-pair reads and were therefore excluded. In a later analysis, 15,000 to 20,000 TCR beta sequences were associated with specific HLA alleles at a false discovery rate of 0.05.

CDR1 and CDR2 are read off the germline V gene (reference sequence) as MNHEY and SMNVEV. V was cut back by 4 bases and J by 5 bases, leaving a gap of 14 bases between them. Spanning cysteine to phenylalanine, the CDR3 consists of 14 amino acids. The kept DNA is CDR3 alone, 42 bases in frame from the first base. The cohort was made up of approximately 670 healthy bone marrow donors. All cohort members were sampled while nominally healthy, although unrecorded immune exposures were likely present. The donor was CMV seropositive and was included in the group of around 300 seropositive cohort members. Each donor provided a peripheral blood sample, and peripheral blood mononuclear cells were used for TCR beta sequencing. The Qiagen DNeasy Blood Extraction Kit was used to extract genomic DNA from the blood cell samples. The method was the immunoSEQ multiplex PCR assay. For the multiplex PCR, a mixture combining 60 forward primers for TCR Vbeta segments and 13 reverse primers for TCR Jbeta segments was used. A multiplex PCR assay on genomic DNA amplified the CDR3 region of rearranged TCR beta genes. The amplified TCR beta libraries were sequenced on the Illumina HiSeq System as 87-base-pair reads. In the original analysis: A later analysis counted approximately 84 million unique TCR beta chains across the 550 to 750 repertoires, and some 11 million of these chains were shared by at least two donors. Raw reads were error-corrected and collapsed into unique sequences by a nearest-neighbor algorithm in which closely related sequences were merged to remove PCR and sequencing errors. CDR3 sequences were aligned to IMGT reference sequences to assign V, D and J gene segments. Each retained sequence needed at least a six-nucleotide match to both a V gene segment and a J gene segment. Rearrangements were called productive when the CDR3 lacked stop codons and stayed in frame with V and J; all others were non-productive. Following IMGT convention, CDR3 was defined as the stretch from the second conserved V-encoded cysteine to the conserved J-encoded phenylalanine. In an earlier analysis of approximately 500 of the donors, sequences lacking an unambiguous match to a single V gene segment were excluded. In an earlier analysis of about 590 of the donors, a V segment was called functional when productive rearrangements were above 56.7%, and segregating when the standard deviation between donors exceeded 5%. A statistical classification framework was built to diagnose cytomegalovirus status from the catalog of TCR beta chain sequences. In a later analysis, TCR nucleotide sequences were compared against IMGT/GENE-DB human TR gene sequences so that V and J genes could be assigned. In a later analysis, CDR3 sequences and most-parsimonious VDJ recombination scenarios were assigned using the TCRdist pipeline. In a later analysis, each TCR beta chain was defined by its CDR3 amino acid sequence together with its V-gene family, and reads lacking a unique V-gene family were excluded. To address suspected cross-contamination and a sequencing artifact, a later analysis removed 592 highly shared, low-generation-probability nucleotide sequences. A later analysis calculated a clonal expansion index for each public chain from normalized within-repertoire ranks of inferred template counts. Generation probabilities in a later analysis came from a VDJ recombination model fitted to out-of-frame rearrangements, and those results were checked against IGoR. Hypergeometric tests were used in a later analysis to score TCR-TCR, TCR-HLA and TCR-CMV co-occurrence, with a repertoire-size bias correction applied to the TCR pairs. False discovery rates were estimated in a later analysis by permuting HLA or CMV assignments 20 times. A later analysis grouped co-occurring TCRs with DBSCAN, adding TCRdist sequence similarity when clustering within HLA-allele-positive subsets. Co-occurrence clustering excluded repertoires with fewer than 30,000 or more than 120,000 public chains, plus five with anomalous nucleotide sharing. The immuneACCESS repertoire file appears here via TCRdb, limited to in-frame rearrangements. These files lack a portion of the clones; in checked studies, under half of the deficit traces to unresolved V genes, and the cause of the others is not known. The DNA gave D and trimming, while V, J and clone size come from that table. The sample profile shows roughly 59,000 clones; about 63% of them were found once. Jointly, the top ten make up around 17% of the sample.

To note about this clone: Its antigen is not yet known. Base quality data are lacking; no much larger clone is found one base away.

Source material: PBMCs. Recombination connected TRBV27 to TRBJ1-1; no D segment can be confidently identified. The receptor's source is a man aged 35 to 55 in good health and CMV-seropositive. The CDR3 region reads CASSSLQPGTEAFF. The nucleotide sequence reads as follows: TGTGCCAGCAGTTCCCTCCAACCGGGTACTGAAGCTTTCTTT.